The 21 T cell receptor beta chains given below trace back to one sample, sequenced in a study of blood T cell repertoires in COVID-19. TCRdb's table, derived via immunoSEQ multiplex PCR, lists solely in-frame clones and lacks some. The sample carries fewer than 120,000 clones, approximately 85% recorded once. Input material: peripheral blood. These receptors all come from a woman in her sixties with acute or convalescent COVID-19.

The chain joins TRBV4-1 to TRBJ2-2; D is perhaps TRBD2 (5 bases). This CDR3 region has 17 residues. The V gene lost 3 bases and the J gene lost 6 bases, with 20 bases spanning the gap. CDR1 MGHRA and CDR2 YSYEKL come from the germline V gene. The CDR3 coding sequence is TGCGCCAGCAGCCAGTCCCTGAACGGACTCCGAGCCGGGGAGCTGTTTTTT. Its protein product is CASSQSLNGLRAGELFF.

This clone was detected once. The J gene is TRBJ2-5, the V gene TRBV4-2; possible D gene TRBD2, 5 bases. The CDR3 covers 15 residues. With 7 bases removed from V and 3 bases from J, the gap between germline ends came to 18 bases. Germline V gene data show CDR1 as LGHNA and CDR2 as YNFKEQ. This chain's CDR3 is CASTRGLSAEETQYF. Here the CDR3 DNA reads TGTGCCAGCACCCGCGGGCTGTCGGCCGAAGAGACCCAGTACTTC.

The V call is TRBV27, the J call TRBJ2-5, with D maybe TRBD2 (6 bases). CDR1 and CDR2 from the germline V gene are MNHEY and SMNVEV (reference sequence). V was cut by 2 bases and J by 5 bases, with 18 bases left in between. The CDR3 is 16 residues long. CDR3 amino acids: CASSLGIRTIGETQYF. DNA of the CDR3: TGTGCCAGCAGTTTAGGAATCAGGACTATCGGGGAGACCCAGTACTTC.

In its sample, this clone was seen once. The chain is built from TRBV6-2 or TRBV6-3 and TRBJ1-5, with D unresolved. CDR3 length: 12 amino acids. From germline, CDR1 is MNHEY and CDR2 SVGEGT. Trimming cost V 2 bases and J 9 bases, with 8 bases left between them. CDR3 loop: CASSYGQGPQHF. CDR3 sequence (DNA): TGTGCCAGCAGTTACGGGCAAGGGCCCCAGCATTTT.

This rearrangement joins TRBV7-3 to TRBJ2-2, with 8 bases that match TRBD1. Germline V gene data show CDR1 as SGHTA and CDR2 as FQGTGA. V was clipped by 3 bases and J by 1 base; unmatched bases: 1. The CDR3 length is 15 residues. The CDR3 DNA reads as TGTGCCAGCAGCTTTACAGGGGGGAACACCGGGGAGCTGTTTTTT. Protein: CASSFTGGNTGELFF.

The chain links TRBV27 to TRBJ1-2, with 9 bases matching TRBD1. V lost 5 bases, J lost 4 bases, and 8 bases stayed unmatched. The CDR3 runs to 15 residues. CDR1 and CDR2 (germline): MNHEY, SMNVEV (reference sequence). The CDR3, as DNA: TGTGCCAGCAGTGGGGACAGGGCCGCCCGCTATGGCTACACCTTC. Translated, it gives CASSGDRAARYGYTF.

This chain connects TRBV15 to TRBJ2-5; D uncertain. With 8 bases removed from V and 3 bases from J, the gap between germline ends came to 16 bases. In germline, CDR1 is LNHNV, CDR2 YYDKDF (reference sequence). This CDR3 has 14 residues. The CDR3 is CATSRVRVEETQYF. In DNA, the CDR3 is TGTGCCACCTCTAGAGTCCGTGTAGAAGAGACCCAGTACTTC.

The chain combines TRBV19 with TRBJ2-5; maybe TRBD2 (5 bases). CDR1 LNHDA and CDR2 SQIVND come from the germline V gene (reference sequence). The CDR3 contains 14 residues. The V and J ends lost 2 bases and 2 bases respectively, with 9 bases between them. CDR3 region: CASSIRREQETQYF. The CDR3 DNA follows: TGTGCCAGTAGTATACGTCGGGAACAAGAGACCCAGTACTTC.

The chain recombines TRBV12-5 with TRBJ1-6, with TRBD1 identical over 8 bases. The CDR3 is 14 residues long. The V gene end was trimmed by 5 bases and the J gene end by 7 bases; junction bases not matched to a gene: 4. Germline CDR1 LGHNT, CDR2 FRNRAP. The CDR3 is CASGPTGVNSPLHF. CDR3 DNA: TGTGCTAGTGGTCCGACAGGGGTGAATTCACCCCTCCACTTT.

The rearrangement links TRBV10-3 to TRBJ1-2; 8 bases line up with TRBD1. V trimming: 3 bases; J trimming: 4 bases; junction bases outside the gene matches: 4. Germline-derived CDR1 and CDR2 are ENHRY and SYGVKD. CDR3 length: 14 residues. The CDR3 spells CAISDPDRAYGYTF. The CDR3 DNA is TGTGCCATCAGTGACCCGGACAGGGCCTATGGCTACACCTTC.

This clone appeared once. For the CDR3, the DNA is TGTGCCAGCAGCGTAGCTAGGACAGGGGGTGGTGCGCAGTATTTT. Amino acid sequence: CASSVARTGGGAQYF. This rearrangement joins TRBV9 to TRBJ2-3, with 10 bases aligning to TRBD1. The germline V gene has CDR1 SGDLS and CDR2 YYNGEE. The junction had 8 bases not matched to a gene; V was cut back by 0 bases and J by 10 bases. CDR3 length: 15 residues. Together with reference TRBV9 and TRBJ2-3, the CDR3 gives the full variable domain: DSGVTQTPKHLITATGQRVTLRCSPRSGDLSVYWYQQSLDQGLQFLIQYYNGEERAKGNILERFSAQQFPDLHSELNLSSLELGDSALYFCASSVARTGGGAQYFGPGTRLTVL.

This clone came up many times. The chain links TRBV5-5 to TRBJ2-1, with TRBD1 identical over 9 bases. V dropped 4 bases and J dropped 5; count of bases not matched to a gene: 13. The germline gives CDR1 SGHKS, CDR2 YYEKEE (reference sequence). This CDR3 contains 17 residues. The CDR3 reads CASSRESGTGFHNEQFF. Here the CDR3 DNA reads TGTGCCAGCAGCCGAGAGTCCGGGACAGGGTTCCACAATGAGCAGTTCTTC.

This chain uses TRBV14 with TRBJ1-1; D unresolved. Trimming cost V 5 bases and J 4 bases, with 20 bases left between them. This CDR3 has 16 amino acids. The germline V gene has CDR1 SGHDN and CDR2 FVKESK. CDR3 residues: CASSSNRRAPSTEAFF. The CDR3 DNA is TGTGCCAGCAGCTCCAACCGGAGGGCCCCGAGCACTGAAGCTTTCTTT.

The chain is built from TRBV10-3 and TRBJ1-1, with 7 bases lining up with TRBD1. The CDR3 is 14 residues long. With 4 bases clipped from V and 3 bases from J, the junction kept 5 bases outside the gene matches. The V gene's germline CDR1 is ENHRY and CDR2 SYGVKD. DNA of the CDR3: TGTGCCATCAGTGTAGGACAGGATTACACTGAAGCTTTCTTT. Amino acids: CAISVGQDYTEAFF.

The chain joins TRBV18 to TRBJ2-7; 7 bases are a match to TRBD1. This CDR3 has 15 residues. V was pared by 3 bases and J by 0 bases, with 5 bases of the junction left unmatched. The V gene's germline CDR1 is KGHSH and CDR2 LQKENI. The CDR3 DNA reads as TGTGCCAGCTCACCCCGGGCAGGGGGCTCCTACGAGCAGTACTTC. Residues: CASSPRAGGSYEQYF.

This CDR3 is CASSVERGREQYF. The CDR3 bases are TGTGCCAGCAGCGTAGAGAGGGGGCGGGAGCAGTACTTC. V gene TRBV9 combines with J gene TRBJ2-7, with 7 bases that match TRBD1. The germline gives CDR1 SGDLS, CDR2 YYNGEE. This CDR3 has 13 residues. The J segment lost 7 bases and the V segment lost 0 bases, leaving 4 bases of the junction unmatched. The full variable domain, completed using reference TRBV9 and TRBJ2-7, is DSGVTQTPKHLITATGQRVTLRCSPRSGDLSVYWYQQSLDQGLQFLIQYYNGEERAKGNILERFSAQQFPDLHSELNLSSLELGDSALYFCASSVERGREQYFGPGTRLTVT.

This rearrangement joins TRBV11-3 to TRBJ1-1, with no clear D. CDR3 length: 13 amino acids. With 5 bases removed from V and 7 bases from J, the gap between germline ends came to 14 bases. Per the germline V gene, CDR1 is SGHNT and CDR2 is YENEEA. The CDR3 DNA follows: TGTGCCAGCAGCCTACGGGAGGCAGATGAAGCTTTCTTT. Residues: CASSLREADEAFF.

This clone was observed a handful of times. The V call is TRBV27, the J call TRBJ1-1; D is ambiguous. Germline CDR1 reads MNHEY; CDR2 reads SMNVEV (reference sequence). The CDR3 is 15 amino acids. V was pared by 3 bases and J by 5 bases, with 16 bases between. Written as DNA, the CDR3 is TGTGCCAGCAGTTTGGCGTCAGGCAGTAGTACTGAAGCTTTCTTT. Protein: CASSLASGSSTEAFF.

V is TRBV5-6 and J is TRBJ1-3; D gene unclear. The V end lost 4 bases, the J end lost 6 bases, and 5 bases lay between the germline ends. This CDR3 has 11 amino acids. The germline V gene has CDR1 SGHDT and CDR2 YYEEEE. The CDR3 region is CASSRQNTIYF. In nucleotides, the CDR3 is TGTGCCAGCAGCCGACAAAACACCATATATTTT.

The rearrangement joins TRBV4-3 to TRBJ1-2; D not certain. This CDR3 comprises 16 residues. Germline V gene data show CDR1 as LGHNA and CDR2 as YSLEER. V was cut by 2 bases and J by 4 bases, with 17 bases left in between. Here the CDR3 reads CASSQQILAGSYGYTF. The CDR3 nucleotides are TGCGCCAGCAGCCAACAAATCCTGGCCGGGAGCTATGGCTACACCTTC.

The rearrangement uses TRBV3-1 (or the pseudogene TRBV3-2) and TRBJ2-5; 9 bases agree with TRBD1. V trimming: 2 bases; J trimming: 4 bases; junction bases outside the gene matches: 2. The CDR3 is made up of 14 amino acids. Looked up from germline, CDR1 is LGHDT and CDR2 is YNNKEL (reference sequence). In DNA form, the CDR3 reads TGTGCCAGCAGCCAAACGGGACAGGGAGAGACCCAGTACTTC. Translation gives CASSQTGQGETQYF.